This TCR beta chain was obtained from a study of blood T cell repertoires in COVID-19. Overall study context: From T cells, B-cell-depleted T cells, or PBMCs came the material, which was cDNA or gDNA.

As handled by the study authors: It was from reference gene primer amplification that nucleated cell counts were estimated. Generated by immunoSEQ multiplex PCR, the TCRdb table keeps only in-frame clones and is missing some. V, J and clone size reflect that table, while D and trimming were determined from the DNA. There are fewer than 200,000 clones in the sample; nearly 80% occur only once, and 26% lies in the top ten. Trimming at V came to 3 bases and at J to 2 bases, leaving 7 bases not matched to a gene. This CDR3 comprises 15 residues. Per germline, CDR1 KGHSH and CDR2 LQKENI. The chain is built from TRBV18 and TRBJ2-7; 7 bases line up with TRBD1. The TCR was taken from an older woman with acute or convalescent COVID-19. Sequenced input: peripheral blood. Here the CDR3 DNA reads TGTGCCAGCTCACCTGGACAGGATTTAACCTACGAGCAGTACTTC. Translating gives CASSPGQDLTYEQYF.